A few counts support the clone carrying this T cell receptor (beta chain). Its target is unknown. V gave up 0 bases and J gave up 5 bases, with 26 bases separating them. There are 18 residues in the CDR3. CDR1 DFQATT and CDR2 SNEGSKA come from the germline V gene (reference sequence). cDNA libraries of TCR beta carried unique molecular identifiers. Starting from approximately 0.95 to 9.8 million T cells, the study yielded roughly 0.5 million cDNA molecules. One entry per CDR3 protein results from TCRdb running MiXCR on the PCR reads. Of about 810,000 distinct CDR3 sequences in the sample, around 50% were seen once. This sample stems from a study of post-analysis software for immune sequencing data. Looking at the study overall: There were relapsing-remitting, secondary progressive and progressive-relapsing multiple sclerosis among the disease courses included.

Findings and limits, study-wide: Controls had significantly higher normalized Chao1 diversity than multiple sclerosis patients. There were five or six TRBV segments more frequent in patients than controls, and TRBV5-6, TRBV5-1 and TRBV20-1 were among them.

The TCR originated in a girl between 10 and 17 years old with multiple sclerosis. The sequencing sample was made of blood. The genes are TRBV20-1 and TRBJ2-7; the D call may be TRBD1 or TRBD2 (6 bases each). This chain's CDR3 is CSARDEGGPGLNLHEQYF. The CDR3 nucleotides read TGCAGTGCTAGAGATGAGGGGGGCCCGGGACTGAATCTTCACGAGCAGTACTTC.